The 4 T cell receptor beta chains below come from one sample, sequenced in a study of T cells in Graves' hyperthyroidism and ophthalmopathy. Researchers took RNA transcripts and amplified the TCR beta CDR3 regions from them. Researchers ran a first-round RT-PCR on the TCR CDR3 using the HTBI primer set. Each CDR3 protein gets one entry after TCRdb re-called the multiplex PCR reads with MiXCR. The sample has about 680,000 distinct CDR3 sequences, about a third seen once. Sequenced input: blood. The receptors here all came from a woman aged 40 to 50 with Graves' hyperthyroidism.

This clonotype occurred many times. CDR3 residues: CASSEMVGVGEKLFF. CDR3 nucleotide sequence: TGTGCCAGCAGTGAAATGGTGGGGGTAGGGGAAAAACTGTTTTTT. J is TRBJ1-4 and V is TRBV2, with a tentative D call TRBD1 (5 bases). This CDR3 is 15 amino acids long. Germline CDR1 is SNHLY and CDR2 is FYNNEI. The V end lost 2 bases, the J end lost 8 bases, and 15 bases lay between the germline ends.

This clonotype was seen a handful of times. The chain links TRBV28 to TRBJ1-2, with D tentatively TRBD1 (5 bases). The CDR3 has 17 amino acids. Germline V gene data show CDR1 as MDHEN and CDR2 as SYDVKM. Trimming took 2 bases from V and 8 from J, leaving 24 bases between them. CDR3 sequence: CASSLAGGLQGTGGYTF. CDR3 DNA sequence: TGTGCCAGCAGTTTAGCGGGGGGACTCCAGGGAACGGGAGGCTACACCTTC.

The chain recombines TRBV28 with TRBJ2-5, with TRBD1 matching over 9 bases. The J segment lost 5 bases and the V segment lost 6 bases, leaving 4 bases of the junction unmatched. Germline V gene lookup returns CDR1 MDHEN and CDR2 SYDVKM. The CDR3 has 13 amino acids. DNA of the CDR3: TGTGCCAGCAGAGGGACAGGGCGGGAGACCCAGTACTTC. Encoded protein: CASRGTGRETQYF.

This clonotype occurred many times. This chain connects TRBV12-3 or TRBV12-4 to TRBJ1-5; no clear D. The V gene lost 6 bases and the J gene lost 2 bases, with 5 bases spanning the gap. The length of the CDR3 is 12 residues. In DNA form, the CDR3 reads TGTGCCAGCAGGCAGGGCAATCAGCCCCAGCATTTT. Its protein product is CASRQGNQPQHF.